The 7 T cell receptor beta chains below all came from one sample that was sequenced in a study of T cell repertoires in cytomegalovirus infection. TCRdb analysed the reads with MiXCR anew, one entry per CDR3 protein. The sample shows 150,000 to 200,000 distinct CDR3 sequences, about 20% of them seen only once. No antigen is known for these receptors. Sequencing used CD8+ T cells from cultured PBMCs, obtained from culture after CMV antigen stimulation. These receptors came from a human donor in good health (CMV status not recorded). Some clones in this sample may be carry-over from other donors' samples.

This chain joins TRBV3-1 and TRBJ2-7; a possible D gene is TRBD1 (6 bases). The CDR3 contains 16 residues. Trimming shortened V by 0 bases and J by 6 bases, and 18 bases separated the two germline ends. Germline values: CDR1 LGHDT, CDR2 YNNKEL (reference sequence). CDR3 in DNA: TGTGCCAGCAGCCAAGAAAGAAGGCAGGGGTGGGCCGAGCAGTACTTC. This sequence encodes CASSQERRQGWAEQYF.

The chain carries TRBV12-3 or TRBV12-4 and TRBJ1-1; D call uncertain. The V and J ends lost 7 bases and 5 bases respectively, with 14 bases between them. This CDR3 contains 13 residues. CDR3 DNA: TGTGCCAGCAATTTCGGGTCGCTTACTGAAGCTTTCTTT. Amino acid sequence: CASNFGSLTEAFF.

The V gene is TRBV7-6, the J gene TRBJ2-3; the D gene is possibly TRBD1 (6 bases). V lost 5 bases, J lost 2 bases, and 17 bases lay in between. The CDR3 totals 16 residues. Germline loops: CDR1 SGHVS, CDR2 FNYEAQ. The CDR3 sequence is CASSPHGDTSTDTQYF. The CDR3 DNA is TGTGCCAGCAGCCCCCATGGGGACACTTCCACAGATACGCAGTATTTT.

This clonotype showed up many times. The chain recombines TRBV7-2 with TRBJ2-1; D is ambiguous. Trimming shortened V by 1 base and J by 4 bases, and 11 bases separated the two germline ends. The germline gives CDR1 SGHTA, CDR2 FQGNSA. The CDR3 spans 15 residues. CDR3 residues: CASSLGAREYNEQFF. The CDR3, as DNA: TGTGCCAGCAGCTTAGGTGCCAGAGAATACAATGAGCAGTTCTTC.

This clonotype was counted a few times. In nucleotides, the CDR3 is TGTGCCAGCAAAGGTGTTCCCCTAGCGGGGGGGAAGAAGGAGCAGTTCTTC. Translated: CASKGVPLAGGKKEQFF. The chain employs TRBV6-6 and TRBJ2-1, with 12 positions matching TRBD2. Trimming removed 7 bases from V and 10 bases from J; junction bases left unmatched: 17. Germline-derived CDR1 and CDR2 are MNHNY and SVGAGI (reference sequence). The CDR3 has 17 amino acids.

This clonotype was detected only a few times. The CDR3 DNA sequence: TGCAGCGTTGTAGGCCTTCGCGGGACAGAGAACACTGAAGCTTTCTTT. It translates to CSVVGLRGTENTEAFF. This chain joins TRBV29-1 and TRBJ1-1; 7 positions agree with TRBD1. The V segment lost 4 bases and the J segment 1 base; nucleotides outside the gene matches: 12. Germline loops: CDR1 SQVTM, CDR2 ANQGSEA. CDR3 length equals 16 residues.

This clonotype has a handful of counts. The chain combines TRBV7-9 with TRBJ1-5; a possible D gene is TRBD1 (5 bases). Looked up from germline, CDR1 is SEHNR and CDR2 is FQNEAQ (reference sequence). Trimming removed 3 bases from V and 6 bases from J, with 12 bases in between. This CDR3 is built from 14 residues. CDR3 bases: TGTGCCAGCAGCTTTGACCAGGGAAGTCAGCCCCAGCATTTT. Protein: CASSFDQGSQPQHF. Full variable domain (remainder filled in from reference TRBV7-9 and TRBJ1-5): DTGVSQNPRHKITKRGQNVTFRCDPISEHNRLYWYRQTLGQGPEFLTYFQNEAQLEKSRLLSDRFSAERPKGSFSTLEIQRTEQGDSAMYLCASSFDQGSQPQHFGDGTRLSIL.